The 13 T cell receptor beta chains reported below all come from one sample, sequenced in a study of shared clonotypes between healthy human individuals. Assay: immunoSEQ multiplex PCR; the TCRdb copy retains only in-frame clones and omits some. The sample lists more than 2,000,000 clones, approximately 93% occurring once. The sequencing sample was made of naive CD4+ T cells from PBMCs. Subset of the sample: CD45RA+ positively selected. Receptor source: a man aged 18-30 years in good health. Some clones in this sample may be carry-over from other donors' samples.

The chain is built from TRBV6-6 and TRBJ1-6; D unresolved. V was cut by 2 bases and J by 0 bases, with 5 bases left in between. CDR3 size: 15 residues. CDR1 is MNHNY, CDR2 SVGAGI, per germline (reference sequence). The DNA for the CDR3 is TGTGCCAGCAGTTACCCCAGCTCCTATAATTCACCCCTCCACTTT. Residues: CASSYPSSYNSPLHF.

The genes are TRBV19 and TRBJ2-2, with 12 bases identical to TRBD2. Losses at the gene ends were 5 bases for V and 5 bases for J; bases not matched to a gene: 6. Per germline, CDR1 LNHDA and CDR2 SQIVND (reference sequence). The CDR3 length is 16 residues. Here the CDR3 reads CASSFLAGGVTGELFF. As DNA, the CDR3 is TGTGCCAGTAGTTTCCTAGCGGGAGGGGTTACCGGGGAGCTGTTTTTT.

V usage is TRBV27 and J usage is TRBJ2-1; D is perhaps TRBD2 (9 bases). Germline lookup yields CDR1 MNHEY and CDR2 SMNVEV (reference sequence). The V and J ends lost 6 bases and 10 bases respectively, with 19 bases between them. CDR3 length: 14 residues. In DNA, the CDR3 is TGTGCCAGCAGCAGGGGGCAGCTAGCGGGAGAGCAGTTCTTC. It is translated as CASSRGQLAGEQFF.

This chain uses TRBV19 with TRBJ1-1; D might be TRBD1 (5 bases). The germline V gene encodes CDR1 LNHDA and CDR2 SQIVND (reference sequence). The CDR3 covers 18 residues. The ends were cut back, 7 bases at V and 3 bases at J, with 27 bases in the middle. CDR3 residues: CASIPGQGWWELDTEAFF. In DNA, the CDR3 is TGTGCCAGTATCCCAGGCCAGGGCTGGTGGGAATTGGACACTGAAGCTTTCTTT.

The genes are TRBV27 and TRBJ1-1; weak D call: TRBD1 (6 bases). The CDR3 is made up of 14 amino acids. Per germline, CDR1 MNHEY and CDR2 SMNVEV (reference sequence). V gave up 5 bases and J gave up 5 bases, with 15 bases separating them. The CDR3 spells CASSPLRGGTEAFF. CDR3 DNA: TGTGCCAGCAGTCCCCTCAGGGGTGGGACTGAAGCTTTCTTT.

This clone has only one observation. The chain combines TRBV6-5 with TRBJ1-4; D is possibly TRBD1 (5 bases). From germline, CDR1 is MNHEY and CDR2 SVGAGI. The CDR3 is made up of 13 amino acids. With 6 bases removed from V and 7 bases from J, the gap between germline ends came to 12 bases. CDR3 sequence reads: CASRKGRGEKLFF. CDR3 coding DNA: TGTGCCAGCAGAAAGGGACGCGGTGAAAAACTGTTTTTT.

The chain links TRBV5-1 to TRBJ2-5, with D possibly matching TRBD1 (5 bases). Germline CDR1 is SGHRS and CDR2 is YFSETQ. The CDR3 totals 14 residues. Trimming removed 0 bases at V and 4 bases at J, with 10 bases between. The CDR3, as DNA: TGCGCCAGCAGCTTGGGGGGCTTGAGAGAGACCCAGTACTTC. Residues: CASSLGGLRETQYF. The variable domain in full, with the rest retrieved from reference TRBV5-1 and TRBJ2-5, is KAGVTQTPRYLIKTRGQQVTLSCSPISGHRSVSWYQQTPGQGLQFLFEYFSETQRNKGNFPGRFSGRQFSNSRSEMNVSTLELGDSALYLCASSLGGLRETQYFGPGTRLLVL.

V gene TRBV28 combines with J gene TRBJ2-1, with 15 bases fitting TRBD2. CDR3 length equals 16 residues. V dropped 4 bases and J dropped 8; count of bases not matched to a gene: 6. CDR1 and CDR2 (germline): MDHEN, SYDVKM. CDR3 sequence (DNA): TGTGCCAGCAGTTCAGGACTAGCGGGAGGGTCTGATGAGCAGTTCTTC. Encoded protein: CASSSGLAGGSDEQFF.

This clone was picked up one time. This rearrangement joins TRBV28 to TRBJ2-5; TRBD1 aligns across 9 bases. CDR1 and CDR2 (germline): MDHEN, SYDVKM. This CDR3 comprises 17 residues. J was trimmed by 0 bases and V by 4 bases; bases with no gene match: 9. This CDR3 is CASSSQPGDRDQETQYF. The DNA of the CDR3 is TGTGCCAGCAGTTCCCAGCCTGGGGACAGGGACCAAGAGACCCAGTACTTC.

This chain links TRBV15 with TRBJ1-2; D gene unclear. V was shortened by 4 bases and J by 3 bases, with 9 bases between the two germline ends. Germline assignment: CDR1 LNHNV and CDR2 YYDKDF (reference sequence). The CDR3 has 13 amino acids. For the CDR3, the DNA is TGTGCCACCAGCACGGGTGTGGACTATGGCTACACCTTC. This translates into CATSTGVDYGYTF.

The chain recombines TRBV5-4 with TRBJ2-7; 12 bases are a match to TRBD2. The V and J ends lost 3 bases and 3 bases, in that order; junction bases with no gene match: 16. Germline CDR1 SGHNT, CDR2 YYREEE (reference sequence). This CDR3 contains 19 residues. CDR3 sequence reads: CASSSGGTSGSKTDYEQYF. The CDR3 nucleotides are TGTGCCAGCAGCTCAGGAGGGACTAGCGGGTCCAAAACCGACTACGAGCAGTACTTC.

On this clone itself: The sample carries other DNA sequences with the same CDR3. This chain uses TRBV5-5 with TRBJ2-7; D remains ambiguous. The germline V and J ends were trimmed by 2 bases and 3 bases, with 6 bases remaining between them. The germline CDR1 and CDR2 sequences are SGHKS and YYEKEE (reference sequence). The CDR3 consists of 12 residues. DNA of the CDR3: TGTGCCAGCAGCTTAGGGATCTACGAGCAGTACTTC. Translated, it gives CASSLGIYEQYF. Full variable domain (rest looked up from reference TRBV5-5 and TRBJ2-7): DAGVTQSPTHLIKTRGQQVTLRCSPISGHKSVSWYQQVLGQGPQFIFQYYEKEERGRGNFPDRFSARQFPNYSSELNVNALLLGDSALYLCASSLGIYEQYFGPGTRLTVT.

The chain employs TRBV11-1 and TRBJ2-1, with a tentative D call TRBD2 (5 bases). CDR3 length: 14 residues. V dropped 5 bases and J dropped 8 bases, with 16 bases sitting between them. Germline V gene lookup returns CDR1 SGHAT and CDR2 FQDESV (reference sequence). CDR3 coding DNA: TGTGCCAGCAGCGGATCTAGCCCGAGTGATGAGCAGTTCTTC. As protein: CASSGSSPSDEQFF.